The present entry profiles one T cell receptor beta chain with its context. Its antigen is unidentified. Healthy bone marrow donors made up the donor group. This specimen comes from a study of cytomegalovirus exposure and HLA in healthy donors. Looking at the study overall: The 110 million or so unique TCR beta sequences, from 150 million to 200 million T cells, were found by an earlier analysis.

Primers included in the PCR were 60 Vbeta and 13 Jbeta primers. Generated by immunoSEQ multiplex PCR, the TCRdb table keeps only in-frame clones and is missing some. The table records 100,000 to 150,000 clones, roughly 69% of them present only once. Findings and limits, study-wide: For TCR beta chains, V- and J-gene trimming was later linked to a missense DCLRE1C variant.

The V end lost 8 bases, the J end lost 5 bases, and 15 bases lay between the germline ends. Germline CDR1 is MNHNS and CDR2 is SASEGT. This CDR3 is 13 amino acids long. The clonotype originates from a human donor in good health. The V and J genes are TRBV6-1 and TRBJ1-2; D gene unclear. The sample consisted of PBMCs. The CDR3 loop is CASQLAGGYGYTF. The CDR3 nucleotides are TGTGCCAGCCAGCTGGCGGGCGGATATGGCTACACCTTC.